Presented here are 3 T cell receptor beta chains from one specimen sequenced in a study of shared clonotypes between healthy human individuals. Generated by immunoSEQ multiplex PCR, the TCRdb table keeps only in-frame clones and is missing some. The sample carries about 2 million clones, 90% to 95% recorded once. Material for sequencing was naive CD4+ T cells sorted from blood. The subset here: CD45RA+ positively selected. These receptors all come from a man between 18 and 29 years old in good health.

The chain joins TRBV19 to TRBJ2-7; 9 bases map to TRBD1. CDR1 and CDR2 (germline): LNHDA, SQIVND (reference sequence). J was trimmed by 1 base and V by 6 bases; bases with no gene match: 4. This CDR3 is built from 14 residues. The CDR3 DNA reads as TGTGCCAGTAGGGCGGACAGGGGTTCCTACGAGCAGTACTTC. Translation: CASRADRGSYEQYF.

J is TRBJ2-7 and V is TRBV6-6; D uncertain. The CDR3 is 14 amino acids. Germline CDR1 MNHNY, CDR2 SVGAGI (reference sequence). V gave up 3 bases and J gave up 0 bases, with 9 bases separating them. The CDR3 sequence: CASSYVFASYEQYF. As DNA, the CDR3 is TGTGCCAGCAGTTATGTCTTCGCCTCCTACGAGCAGTACTTC.

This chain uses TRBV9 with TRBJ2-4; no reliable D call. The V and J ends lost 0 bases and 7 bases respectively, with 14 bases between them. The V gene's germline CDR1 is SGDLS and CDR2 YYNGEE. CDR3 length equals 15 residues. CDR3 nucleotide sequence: TGTGCCAGCAGCGTAGAGCCATGGTACGGGAACATTCAGTACTTC. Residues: CASSVEPWYGNIQYF.